This TCR beta chain was sequenced for a study of cytomegalovirus exposure and HLA in healthy donors. The repertoire was sequenced with immunoSEQ multiplex PCR; TCRdb's copy has only in-frame clones and lacks some. The sample records some 140,000 clones, about 82% being singletons. The CDR3 consists of 14 residues. Trimming left V 8 bases short and J 2 bases short, with 12 bases between. Germline V lookup: CDR1 SNHLY, CDR2 FYNNEI. The J gene is TRBJ2-2, the V gene TRBV2; perhaps TRBD1 as D (5 bases). The TCR sequence derives from a human donor in good health. Input material: PBMCs. CDR3 nucleotide sequence: TGTGCCAGCCGGTCAAGGGGTAACACCGGGGAGCTGTTTTTT. This sequence encodes CASRSRGNTGELFF.